This T cell receptor beta chain stems from a study of blood T cells in healthy people across ages (dated by TCRdb to about 2015). Concerning the study at large: Template switching captured roughly one uniquely barcoded TCR beta cDNA molecule per two T cells in model experiments. Four age groups were formed from the donors: young (average approximately 15 years), middle-aged (around 39), aged (roughly 56) and long-lived (roughly 81). To track age-related changes in TCR beta repertoire diversity, the study relied on deep sequencing normalized with unique cDNA molecular identifiers. Using the same blood draw, the study looked at two additional independent replicas of 1 million unique cDNA reads for two donors, one aged 18 to 30 and the other aged 80 or older. The research as a whole found: Since profiling was done on bulk unsorted PBMCs, naive and antigen-experienced compartments could not be conclusively compared. Observed TCR beta diversity correlated strongly with the percentage of naive T cells measured by flow cytometry. Because the CMV infection status of the donors was unknown, age-related changes in expanded clonotypes may potentially have been confounded. As age increased, observed TCR beta diversity per million T cells dropped in a roughly linear way, and a significant reduction was already evident by age about 36. Compared with the aged group, more naive CD4+ T cells, fewer expanded clones and increased TCR diversity were shown by the long-lived group, suggesting age selection. Estimates of total diversity based on one million sequenced T cells were regarded as lower bounds and as underestimates.

CDR1 MDHEN and CDR2 SYDVKM are derived from the germline V gene. The CDR3 numbers 15 residues from cysteine through phenylalanine. CDR3 DNA only is kept here, 45 bases in frame from base 1. From V the trimming removes 3 bases and from J it removes 6 bases, while the gene matches leave 7 bases of the junction unaccounted for. The library was obtained by 5' RACE. The sample was run on an Illumina HiSeq 2500. The second PCR ran for roughly 7 to 12 cycles and used a J-beta primer mix along with a sample-barcoded 5' primer. A unique molecular identifier was introduced onto each TCR beta cDNA molecule by a template-switch 5' adaptor carrying 12 random nucleotides. At least 2.5 million CDR3-containing paired-end reads were obtained from each sample. The Mint cDNA synthesis kit, primed by a TRBC-specific oligonucleotide, was used to synthesize first-strand cDNA from all RNA. Following uracil-DNA glycosylase treatment, all cDNA underwent a first 18-cycle PCR with the universal primers M1SS and BC2_uni_R. The authors processed their data as follows. For normalization, 1 million high-quality reads, each with a distinct molecular identifier, were randomly selected from each sample. Instead of being binned into consensus sequences, reads that shared molecular identifiers were thrown out. MiTCR, with a Q25 quality threshold and the strictest error-elimination algorithm, was used for CDR3 identification, clonotype clustering and error correction. A nonparametric unseen species model using Euler transformation provided a lower-bound estimate of total TCR beta diversity. The public reads were reprocessed in TCRdb via fastp at Q25 and MiXCR, keeping in-frame beta chains. Each CDR3 protein gets just one entry, which takes the most common genes and DNA from the rows behind it. The V and J calls and clone size come from TCRdb's table, not from the authors' own analysis. This sample lists 800,000 or so distinct CDR3 sequences; more than 20% were detected once. Approximately 3.7% of the sample is in the top ten clones.

The 35 to 40 donors, aged roughly 6 to 100 years, were systemically healthy Caucasian individuals from Russia. Each donor gave roughly 9 milliliters of peripheral blood, drawn into EDTA-treated Vacutainer tubes. Ficoll-Paque density-gradient centrifugation was used to isolate PBMCs, with at least 6 million per sample. Total RNA was extracted from PBMCs with Trizol reagent, with at least 6 micrograms obtained per sample. Naive CD45RAhigh/CD27high T cell percentages were measured by flow cytometry on a PBMC aliquot from every donor. This clonotype has only a few counts. Its specific antigen is unknown. There are no base qualities to consult, and no much larger clone falls within one base. These same data were also listed under a study on T cells of mothers and their children. As described in the second report: The donors were nine systemically healthy Caucasian individuals, made up of three mothers and their six children. cDNA synthesis used all of the extracted RNA, with 1.5 ug of RNA in each 15 ul reaction. In the second PCR, sample barcodes and 2-4 random nucleotides were introduced via the M1S primer. Over 8.5 million TCR beta CDR3 reads came from each mother, compared with some 3 million reads from each child. TCR recombination output is similarly shaped by thymic selection in related and unrelated pairs, with a minor effect exerted by inherited differences. Normalized repertoire overlap was always found to be slightly, but never significantly, higher in related mother-child pairs than in unrelated mother-child pairs. No persistent microchimeric T cell clones were found, with a detection sensitivity of around 100 clones per million clonotypes. In the study, deep NGS was used to compare the TCR beta repertoires of mothers and children, and features distinguishing related mother-child pairs from unrelated individuals were sought. On average, the children were about 10 +/- 4 years old, while the mothers were about 40 +/- 4 years old. After adapter ligation was performed with NEBNext reagents, the libraries were sequenced on an Illumina HiSeq 2000 with 100+100 nt paired-end reads. To avoid cross-contamination, the mother libraries and the child libraries were prepared a month apart and sequenced in separate runs. For each donor, somewhere between about 500,000 and 2,000,000 distinct TCR beta clonotypes were identified. Naive TCR beta clonotypes were estimated from low-frequency clonotypes matched to each donor's FACS-determined naive share, without sorting.

The material sequenced was blood. Recombination linked TRBV28 to TRBJ1-4; TRBD1 agrees with 7 junctional bases. The clonotype comes from a boy aged 10-17 years in good health. The CDR3 protein: CASSLIRTGDEKLFF. The DNA sequence is TGTGCCAGCAGTTTGATTCGAACAGGGGATGAAAAACTGTTTTTT.